The entry that follows covers one T cell receptor (beta chain) sequence. Its antigen is not known. After removal of 3 bases from V and 4 bases from J, the junction contained 8 bases not matched to a gene. CDR1 and CDR2 from the germline V gene are DFQATT and SNEGSKA (reference sequence). The CDR3 extends over 15 amino acids. The data were obtained in a study of response to subunit inactivated influenza vaccine. Study-wide points: New T cells are recruited in small numbers by each seasonal influenza vaccination, according to the authors' suggestion.

One entry per CDR3 protein, called by TCRdb with MiXCR from the RT-PCR reads. The sample shows about 240,000 distinct CDR3 sequences, less than 15% of them seen only once. Sequenced here: non-naive T cells sorted from PBMCs, sampled 14 to 15 days before vaccination. This chain joins TRBV20-1 and TRBJ2-7, with 11 positions matching TRBD2. This TCR was sampled from a man aged 50 to 59 who received an inactivated influenza vaccine. CDR3 residues: CSARTSGTLAYEQYF. The DNA for the CDR3 is TGCAGTGCTAGGACTAGCGGGACTTTGGCTTACGAGCAGTACTTC.